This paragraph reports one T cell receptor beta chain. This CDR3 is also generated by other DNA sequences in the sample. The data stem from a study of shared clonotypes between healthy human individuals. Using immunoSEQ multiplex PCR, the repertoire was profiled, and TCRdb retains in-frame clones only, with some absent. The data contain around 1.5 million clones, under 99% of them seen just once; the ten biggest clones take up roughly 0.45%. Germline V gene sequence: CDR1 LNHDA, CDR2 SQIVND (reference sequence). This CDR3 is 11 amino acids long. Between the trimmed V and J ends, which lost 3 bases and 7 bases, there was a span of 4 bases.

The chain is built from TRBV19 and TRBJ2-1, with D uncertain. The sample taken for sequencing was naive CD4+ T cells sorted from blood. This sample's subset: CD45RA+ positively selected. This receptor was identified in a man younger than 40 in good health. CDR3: CASSILNEQFF. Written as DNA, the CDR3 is TGTGCCAGTAGTATTTTGAATGAGCAGTTCTTC. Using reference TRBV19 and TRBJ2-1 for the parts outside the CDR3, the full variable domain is DGGITQSPKYLFRKEGQNVTLSCEQNLNHDAMYWYRQDPGQGLRLIYYSQIVNDFQKGDIAEGYSVSREKKESFPLTVTSAQKNPTAFYLCASSILNEQFFGPGTRLTVL.